The TCR beta chain described here comes from a study of spatial heterogeneity in lung cancer. Time point of the sample: sample taken at primary tumor resection. Samples were donated by 72 untreated early-stage non-small cell lung cancer patients. Whole RNA from tumor, nontumor lung or frozen PBMC was sequenced unsorted. Findings of the study overall: Ubiquitous expanded tumor TCRs surfaced in blood more at resection than they did at follow-up.

Unique molecular identifiers, one per molecule, were present on every TCR cDNA molecule. TCRdb re-called the 5' RACE reads through MiXCR, storing one row per CDR3 protein. The sample has roughly 48,000 distinct CDR3 sequences, approximately 5.7% seen once. This clonotype was recorded many times. What it binds is unknown. This CDR3 comprises 15 residues. V shed 8 bases and J 2 bases; nucleotides not matched to a gene: 5. Germline V CDR1 and CDR2: LNHDA, SQIVND (reference sequence). The rearrangement links TRBV19 to TRBJ2-1, with 11 bases fitting TRBD2. This TCR came from a male donor with early-stage non-small cell lung cancer. Sequencing used PBMCs, obtained at surgery. The CDR3 region has the DNA TGTGCCAGTTTTAGCGGGAGGGGCACCTACAATGAGCAGTTCTTC. As protein: CASFSGRGTYNEQFF.